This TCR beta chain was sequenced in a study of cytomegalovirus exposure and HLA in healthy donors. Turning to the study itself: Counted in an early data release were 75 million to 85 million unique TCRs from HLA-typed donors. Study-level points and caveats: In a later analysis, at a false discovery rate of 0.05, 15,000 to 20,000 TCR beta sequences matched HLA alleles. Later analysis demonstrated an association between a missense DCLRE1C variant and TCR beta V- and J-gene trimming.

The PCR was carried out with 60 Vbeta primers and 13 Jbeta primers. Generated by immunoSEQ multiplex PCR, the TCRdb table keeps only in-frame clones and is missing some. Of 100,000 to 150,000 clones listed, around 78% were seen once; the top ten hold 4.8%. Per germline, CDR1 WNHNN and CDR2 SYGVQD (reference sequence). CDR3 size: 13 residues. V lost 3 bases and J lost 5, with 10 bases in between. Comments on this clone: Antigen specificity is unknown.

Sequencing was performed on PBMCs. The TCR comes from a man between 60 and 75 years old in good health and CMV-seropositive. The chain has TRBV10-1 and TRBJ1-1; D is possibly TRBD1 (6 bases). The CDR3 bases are TGCGCCAGCAGTGACGCAGGGGATACTGAAGCTTTCTTT. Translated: CASSDAGDTEAFF.